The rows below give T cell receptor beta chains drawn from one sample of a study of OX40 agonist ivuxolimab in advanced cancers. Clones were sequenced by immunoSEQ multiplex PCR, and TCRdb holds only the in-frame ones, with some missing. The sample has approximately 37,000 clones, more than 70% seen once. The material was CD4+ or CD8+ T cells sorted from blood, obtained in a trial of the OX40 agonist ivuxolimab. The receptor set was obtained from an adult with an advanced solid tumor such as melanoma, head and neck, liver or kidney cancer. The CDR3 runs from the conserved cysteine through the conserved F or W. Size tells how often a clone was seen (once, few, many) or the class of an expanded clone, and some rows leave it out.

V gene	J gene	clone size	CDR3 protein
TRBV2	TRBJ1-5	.	CASRLRGGQPQHF
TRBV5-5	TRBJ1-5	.	CASSLGPNQPQHF
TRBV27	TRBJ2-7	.	CASSLVGGEQYF
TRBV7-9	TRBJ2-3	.	CASSFSSDTQYF
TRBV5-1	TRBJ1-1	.	CASSLAIGDRDKLGF
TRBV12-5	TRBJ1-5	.	CASGLHPTSGNQPQHF
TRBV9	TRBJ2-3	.	CASSAVKITDTQYF
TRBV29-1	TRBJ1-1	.	CSVTGSEAFF
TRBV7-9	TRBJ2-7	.	CASSNRDWSYEQYF
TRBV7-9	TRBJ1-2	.	CASSQREQGEDNYGYTF
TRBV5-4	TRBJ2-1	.	CASRFRGGNEQFF
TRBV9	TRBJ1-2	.	CASSVALDGYTF
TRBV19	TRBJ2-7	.	CASSGTGGLRTYEQYF
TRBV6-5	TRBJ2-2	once	CASSRTQGAELFF
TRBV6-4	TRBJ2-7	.	CASRGQGAPCEQYF
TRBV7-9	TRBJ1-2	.	CASSSGYGYTF
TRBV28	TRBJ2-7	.	CASSMRDRTYEQYF
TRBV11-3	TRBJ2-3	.	CASSLDPKRGGPDTQYF
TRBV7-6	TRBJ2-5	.	CASSSGLAGVGETQYF
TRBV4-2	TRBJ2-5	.	CASSPRLQGAGETQYF
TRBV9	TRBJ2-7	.	CASSVVILGEQYF
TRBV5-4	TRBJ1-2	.	CASNGQEDGGYTF
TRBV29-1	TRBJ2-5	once	CSVDPGGGMETQYF
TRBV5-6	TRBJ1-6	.	CASSTGRGDWNSPLHF
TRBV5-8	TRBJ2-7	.	CASSFPHLPSGRNYEQYF
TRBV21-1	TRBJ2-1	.	CASSTTGHEQFF
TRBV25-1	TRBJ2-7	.	CASSPDVYEQYF
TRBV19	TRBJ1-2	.	CASSTTSTGGIYGYTF
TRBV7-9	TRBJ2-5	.	CASHRVASQETQYF
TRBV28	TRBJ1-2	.	CASSAANYGYTF
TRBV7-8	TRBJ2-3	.	CASSPGLAGGTTDTQYF
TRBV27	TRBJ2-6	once	CASSLSSGANVLTF
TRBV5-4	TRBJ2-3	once	CASSFSTSDTDTQYF
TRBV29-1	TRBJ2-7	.	CSVEVLGAESYEQYF
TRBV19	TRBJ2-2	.	CASSVGPPRAGELFF
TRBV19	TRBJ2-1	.	CASSIGSAPYNEQFF
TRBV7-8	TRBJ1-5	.	CASSSAGTGANQPQHF
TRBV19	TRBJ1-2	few	CASSNSGEYGYTF
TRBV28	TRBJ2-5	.	CASSWAGQETQYF
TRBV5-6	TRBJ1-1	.	CASSSSPITEAFF
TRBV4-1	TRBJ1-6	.	CASSQEGGGSSYNSPLHF
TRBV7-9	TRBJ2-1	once	CASSLPGGRYNEQFF
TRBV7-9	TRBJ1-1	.	CASSPGTEAFF
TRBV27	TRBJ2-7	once	CASSHGQGLVIEQYF
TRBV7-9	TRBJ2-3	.	CASRDGLVTDTQYF
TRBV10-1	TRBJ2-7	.	CASSAGLWGNEQYF
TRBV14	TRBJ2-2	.	CASSQGPGMLYTGELFF
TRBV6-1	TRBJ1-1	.	CASSEGTNTEAFF
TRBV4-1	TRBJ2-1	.	CASSHNSYNEQFF